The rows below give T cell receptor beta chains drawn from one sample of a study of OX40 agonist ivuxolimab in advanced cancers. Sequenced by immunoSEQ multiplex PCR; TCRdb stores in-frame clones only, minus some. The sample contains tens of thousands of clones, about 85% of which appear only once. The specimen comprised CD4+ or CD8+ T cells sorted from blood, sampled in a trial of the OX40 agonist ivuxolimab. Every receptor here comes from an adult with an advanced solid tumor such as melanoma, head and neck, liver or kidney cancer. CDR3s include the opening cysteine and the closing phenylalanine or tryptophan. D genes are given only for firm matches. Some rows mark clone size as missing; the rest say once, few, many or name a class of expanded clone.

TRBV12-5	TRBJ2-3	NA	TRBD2	TGTGCTAGTGGTTTGGGGAACTTAGGCGGGGGGCGCCTCCGGGGCGATACGCAGTATTTT	CASGLGNLGGGRLRGDTQYF
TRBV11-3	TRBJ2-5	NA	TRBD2	TGTGCCAGCAGCTTATCGGGGGGGTTAGAGACCCAGTACTTC	CASSLSGGLETQYF
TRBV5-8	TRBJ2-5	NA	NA	TGTGCCAGCAGCTTAGTGGGTCTAGAGACCCAGTACTTC	CASSLVGLETQYF
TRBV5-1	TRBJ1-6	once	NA	TGCGCCAGCAGCTCTGGACAGAATTCACCCCTCCACTTT	CASSSGQNSPLHF
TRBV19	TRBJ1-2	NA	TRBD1	TGTGCCAGTAGTACCCACGGGACAGGGGGCGCGGACTATGGCTACACCTTC	CASSTHGTGGADYGYTF
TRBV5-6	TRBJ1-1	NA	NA	TGTGCCAGCAGCTTGGGGGGTGCAGGGAGCACTGAAGCTTTCTTT	CASSLGGAGSTEAFF
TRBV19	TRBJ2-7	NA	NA	TGTGCCAGTAGTATTGACGGGAATTCCTACGAGCAGTACTTC	CASSIDGNSYEQYF
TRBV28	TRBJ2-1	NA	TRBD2	TGTGCCAGCAGTTCTAGCGGTCCTTACAATGAGCAGTTCTTC	CASSSSGPYNEQFF
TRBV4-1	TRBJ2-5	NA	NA	TGCGCCAGCAGCCAAGCCACCGGGACCCAGTACTTC	CASSQATGTQYF
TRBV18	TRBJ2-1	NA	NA	TGTGCCAGCTCACCCATCCTTAGGGGTTCCTACAATGAGCAGTTCTTC	CASSPILRGSYNEQFF
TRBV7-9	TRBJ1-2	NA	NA	TGTGCCAGCAGCTTAGGATCTGGGGCGGCGAACTATGGCTACACCTTC	CASSLGSGAANYGYTF
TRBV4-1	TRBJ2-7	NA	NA	TGCGCCAGCAGCCAAGATCAGGTCAGCCTCTACGAGCAGTACTTC	CASSQDQVSLYEQYF
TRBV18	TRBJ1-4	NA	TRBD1	TGTGCCAGCTCACCAGGGACAGGGAAGAATGAAAAACTGTTTTTT	CASSPGTGKNEKLFF
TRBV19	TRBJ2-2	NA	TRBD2	TGTGCCAGTAGTCCAGGACTAGCGGGGGTCCTAAACACCGGGGAGCTGTTTTTT	CASSPGLAGVLNTGELFF
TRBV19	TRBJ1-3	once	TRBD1	TGTGCCAGTAGTTCCCGGACAGGGTATGGAAACACCATATATTTT	CASSSRTGYGNTIYF
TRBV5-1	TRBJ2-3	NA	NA	TGCGCCAGCAGCTTGATAGGTGATACGCAGTATTTT	CASSLIGDTQYF
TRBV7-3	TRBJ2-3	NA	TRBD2	TGTGCCAGCAGCCCCCGGGGGTGGGGACTAGCGCAGGATACGCAGTATTTT	CASSPRGWGLAQDTQYF
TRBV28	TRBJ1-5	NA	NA	TGTGCCAGCAGGAGGGTAGTAGGCAATCAGCCCCAGCATTTT	CASRRVVGNQPQHF
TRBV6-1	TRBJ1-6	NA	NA	TGTGCCAGCATGCCAGGACAGATTAATTCACCCCTCCACTTT	CASMPGQINSPLHF
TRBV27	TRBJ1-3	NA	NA	TGTGCCAGCAGTTTAGGGGGGTTCGGGGGAAACACCATATATTTT	CASSLGGFGGNTIYF
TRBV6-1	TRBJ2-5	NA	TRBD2	TGTGCCAGCAGTGCCCGTGCAGCGGGGGGCCGGGGGGAGACCCAGTACTTC	CASSARAAGGRGETQYF
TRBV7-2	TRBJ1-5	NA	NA	TGTGCCAGCAGCCTATGGGGGTCGGATCAGCCCCAGCATTTT	CASSLWGSDQPQHF
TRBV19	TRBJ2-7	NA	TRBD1	TGTGCCAGTAGTAGAGGGGGACAGGACACCTACGAGCAGTACTTC	CASSRGGQDTYEQYF
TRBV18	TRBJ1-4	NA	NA	TGTGCCAGCTCACCGGGGTGGGATGAAAAACTGTTTTTT	CASSPGWDEKLFF
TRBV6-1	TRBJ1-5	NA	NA	TGTGCCAGCAGGGCCACGCTCGGGGATCAGCCCCAGCATTTT	CASRATLGDQPQHF
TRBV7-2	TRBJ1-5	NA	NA	TGTGCCAGCAGCTTAACTGTAGATAGCAATCAGCCCCAGCATTTT	CASSLTVDSNQPQHF
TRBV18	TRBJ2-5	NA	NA	TGTGCCAGCTCACTCGCAACTGGGACCCAGTACTTC	CASSLATGTQYF
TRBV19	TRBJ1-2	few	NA	TGTGCCAGTAGGCGACTCCAGGGTAGATATGGCTACACCTTC	CASRRLQGRYGYTF
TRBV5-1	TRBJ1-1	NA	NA	TGCGCCAGCAGCGCCTTTGGGGGGTTGAACACTGAAGCTTTCTTT	CASSAFGGLNTEAFF
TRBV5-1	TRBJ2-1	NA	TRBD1	TGCGCCAGCAGCAACCGGCCGCCGGGACAGGGACCTGGTGAGCAGTTCTTC	CASSNRPPGQGPGEQFF
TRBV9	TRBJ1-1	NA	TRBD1	TGTGCCAGCAGCGGAGGTGGGACAGGGGCCACTGAAGCTTTCTTT	CASSGGGTGATEAFF
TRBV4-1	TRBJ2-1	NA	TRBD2	TGCGCCAGCAGCCAAAGGCAACTAGCGGGGGGAGATGAGCAGTTCTTC	CASSQRQLAGGDEQFF
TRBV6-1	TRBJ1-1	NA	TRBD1	TGTGCCAGCACTCTGGACAGGCGGAACACTGAAGCTTTCTTT	CASTLDRRNTEAFF
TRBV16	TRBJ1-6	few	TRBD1	TGTGCCAGCAGCGCGATCGGGGACAGCGGCACTCCGTACTTT	CASSAIGDSGTPYF
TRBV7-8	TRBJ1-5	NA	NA	TGTGCCAGCAGCTTATTGGGGAGGCCCGATCAGCCCCAGCATTTT	CASSLLGRPDQPQHF
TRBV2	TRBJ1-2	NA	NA	TGTGCCAGCAGCGCAGGGGCAGGGGCGGGAGGCTACACCTTC	CASSAGAGAGGYTF
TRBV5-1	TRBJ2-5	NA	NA	TGCGCCAGCAGCTTGATTGCAGCCCAAGAGACCCAGTACTTC	CASSLIAAQETQYF